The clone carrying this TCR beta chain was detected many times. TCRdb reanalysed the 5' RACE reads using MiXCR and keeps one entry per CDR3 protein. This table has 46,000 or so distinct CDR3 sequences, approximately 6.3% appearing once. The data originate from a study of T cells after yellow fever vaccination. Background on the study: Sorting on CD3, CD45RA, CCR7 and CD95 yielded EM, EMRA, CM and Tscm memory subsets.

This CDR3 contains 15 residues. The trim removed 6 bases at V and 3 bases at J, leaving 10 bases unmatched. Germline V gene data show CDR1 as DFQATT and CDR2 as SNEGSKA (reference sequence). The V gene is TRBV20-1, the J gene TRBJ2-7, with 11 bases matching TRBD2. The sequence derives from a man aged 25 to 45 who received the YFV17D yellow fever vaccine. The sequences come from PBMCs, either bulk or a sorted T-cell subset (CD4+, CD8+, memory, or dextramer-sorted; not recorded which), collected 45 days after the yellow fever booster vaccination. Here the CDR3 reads CSAKPLAGGLYEQYF. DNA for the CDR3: TGCAGTGCCAAACCTCTAGCGGGAGGCCTCTACGAGCAGTACTTC.